The present entry profiles one T cell receptor (beta chain) with its context. Its antigen specificity is not known. Relative to the germline gene, one junction end is altered; a read error may explain this. This sample is part of a study of blood T cell repertoires in COVID-19 (dated by TCRdb to 2020 to 2022). At the level of the whole study: Collaborator samples came from the United States, Italy and Spain and covered acute and convalescent phases of COVID-19. The prospective study material was composed of cDNA or gDNA derived from T cells, B-cell-depleted T cells, or PBMCs. The dataset comprised deeply sampled blood TCRbeta repertoires from subjects exposed to, actively infected with, or recovered from COVID-19. The repertoires were released in a freely available public database intended as a resource for research on the immune response to SARS-CoV-2. Samples were obtained from the ongoing ImmuneRACE study (first 160 participants) and from 950 to 1,500 subjects provided by 6 global collaborators. A de-identified subject ID, COVID-19 status, age in years and sex were almost always included in the sample metadata. HLA class I and class II types, where available, came from metadata supplied by the sample provider rather than from assay-based typing. The study at large found these results: Clinical and demographic metadata were provided uncurated, with the amount varying by source and participant.

In Seattle, one collaborating source enrolled patients while the infection was active and tracked those patients longitudinally over the course of disease. Each collaborating institution followed its own protocols to collect whole blood in K2EDTA tubes. For TCRbeta analysis, collaborator samples were shipped as frozen whole blood, as isolated PBMCs, or as DNA extracted from either sample type. From the germline V gene, CDR1 is MNHEY and CDR2 is SVGAGI. Its CDR3 holds 15 amino acids, cysteine through phenylalanine. Just CDR3 DNA is preserved here, 45 bases in frame from base 1. TCRbeta CDR3 regions were amplified from genomic DNA by means of the immunoSEQ Assay, a bias-controlled multiplex PCR. For the original study's pipeline: Nucleated cell counts per sample were estimated from amplification of reference gene primers within the assay. Sequence reads were collapsed and filtered to measure the absolute abundance of every unique TCRbeta CDR3 rearrangement. For each sample, productive Simpson clonality was calculated by taking the square root of Simpson's diversity index across productive rearrangements. TCRdb obtained this table from immuneACCESS and retained in-frame rearrangements with V and J assigned. These tables miss some clones; where compared with another copy, unresolved V genes account for less than half of the shortfall, and the remainder is unexplained. V and J calls and clone size are those listed in that table; D and trimming were worked out from the DNA. This sample is represented by 150,000 to 200,000 clones; around 79% of them were singletons. About 6.5% of the sample belongs to the ten largest clones.

The clonotype originates from a woman aged 35 to 49 with COVID-19, enrolled during active disease. The sequence is built from TRBV6-5 and TRBJ2-1, with TRBD2 matching 8 junction bases. Sequencing used peripheral blood. CDR3 sequence: CASRRLAGSFNEQFF. The nucleotide sequence reads as follows: TGTGCCAGCAGACGCCTAGCGGGTTCCTTCAATGAGCAGTTCTTC.